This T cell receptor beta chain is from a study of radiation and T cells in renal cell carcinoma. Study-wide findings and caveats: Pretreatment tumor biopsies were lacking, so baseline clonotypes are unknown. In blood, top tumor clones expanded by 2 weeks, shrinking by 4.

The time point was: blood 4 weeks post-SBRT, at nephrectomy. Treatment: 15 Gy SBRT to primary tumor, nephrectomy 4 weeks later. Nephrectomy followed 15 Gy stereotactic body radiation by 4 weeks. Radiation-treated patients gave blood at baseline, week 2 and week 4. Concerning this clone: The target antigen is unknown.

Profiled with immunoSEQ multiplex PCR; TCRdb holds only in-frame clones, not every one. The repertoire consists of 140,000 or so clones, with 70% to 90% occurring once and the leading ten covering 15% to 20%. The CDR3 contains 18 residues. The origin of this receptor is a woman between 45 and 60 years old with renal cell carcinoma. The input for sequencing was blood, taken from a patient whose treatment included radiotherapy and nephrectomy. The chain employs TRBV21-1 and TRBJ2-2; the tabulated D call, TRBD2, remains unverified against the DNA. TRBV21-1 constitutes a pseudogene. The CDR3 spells CASSKARLAGVNTGELFF. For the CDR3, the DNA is TGTGCCAGCAGCAAAGCCCGACTAGCGGGAGTTAACACCGGGGAGCTGTTTTTT.